These 23 T cell receptor beta chains were all obtained from the same sample, sequenced in a study of cytomegalovirus exposure and HLA in healthy donors. A multiplex PCR was run with 60 Vbeta primers and 13 Jbeta primers. TCRdb's copy holds only in-frame clones and misses some; the assay was immunoSEQ multiplex PCR. Here the sample spans some 120,000 clones, roughly four fifths being singletons. The sample comprised PBMCs. Source of these receptors: a woman aged 45-60 years in good health and CMV-seropositive.

The chain is built from TRBV7-2 and TRBJ2-1; D possibly corresponds to TRBD1 (6 bases). Germline assignment: CDR1 SGHTA and CDR2 FQGNSA. This CDR3 is built from 14 residues. The germline V and J ends were trimmed by 5 bases and 4 bases, with 12 bases remaining between them. CDR3 amino acids: CASSPQGLYNEQFF. CDR3 nucleotide sequence: TGTGCCAGCAGCCCACAGGGTTTGTACAATGAGCAGTTCTTC.

This clone has more than one count but fewer than ten. The CDR3 coding sequence is TGTGCCTCCTGGCTGGGCTCGACCGGGGGAGCTTTCTTT. This translates into CASWLGSTGGAFF. The J gene is TRBJ1-1, the V gene TRBV6-1; D might be TRBD1 (5 bases). CDR3 size: 13 residues. V was cut by 11 bases and J by 10 bases, with 23 bases left in between. Germline CDR1 and CDR2: MNHNS and SASEGT.

The chain combines TRBV7-9 with TRBJ1-4; 7 nucleotides match TRBD1. V was pared by 5 bases and J by 5 bases, with 8 bases of the junction left unmatched. Germline loops: CDR1 SEHNR, CDR2 FQNEAQ (reference sequence). The CDR3 is 15 amino acids. CDR3 sequence (DNA): TGTGCCAGCAGCCCCCCCGGGACAGCCAATGAAAAACTGTTTTTT. Amino acids: CASSPPGTANEKLFF.

The sample holds a few counts of this clone. A read error may account for a junction end that differs from germline. V and J are TRBV7-9 and TRBJ1-4; 7 bases agree with TRBD1. This CDR3 has 14 residues. From germline, CDR1 is SEHNR and CDR2 FQNEAQ (reference sequence). The DNA of the CDR3 is TGTTCCAGCAGCGTAGGACAGGAAAATGAAAAACTGTTTTTT. Amino acid sequence: CSSSVGQENEKLFF.

The chain has TRBV19 and TRBJ1-1, with TRBD1 matching 8 bases. CDR3 length: 11 amino acids. The germline V gene has CDR1 LNHDA and CDR2 SQIVND (reference sequence). J gave up 7 bases and V 7 bases, and 2 bases lay outside the gene matches. In nucleotides, the CDR3 is TGTGCCAGTAACAGGGGGTGTGAAGCTTTCTTT. Its protein is CASNRGCEAFF.

A note on this clone: At one boundary the junction diverges from the germline segment, which might be a read error. This CDR3 is CASSLFFSSEQYF. Written as DNA, the CDR3 is TGTGCCAGCAGCTTGTTCTTCTCCTCCGAGCAGTACTTC. V gene TRBV5-6 combines with J gene TRBJ2-7; D gene unclear. This CDR3 comprises 13 residues. Germline V gives CDR1 SGHDT, CDR2 YYEEEE.

The rearrangement links TRBV14 to TRBJ2-3; weak D call: TRBD2 (6 bases). Germline V CDR1 and CDR2: SGHDN, FVKESK. Deletions cut 4 bases from V and 5 bases from J, with 10 bases between. CDR3 length: 13 amino acids. CDR3 protein: CASSLQGGDTQYF. CDR3 sequence (DNA): TGTGCCAGCAGCCTCCAGGGAGGAGATACGCAGTATTTT.

The chain employs TRBV6-1 and TRBJ2-2, with D perhaps TRBD1 (5 bases). V lost 8 bases and J 5 bases, leaving 18 bases between the germline ends. CDR1 and CDR2 (germline): MNHNS, SASEGT. The CDR3 is 15 residues long. In DNA, the CDR3 is TGTGCCAGCGAGCCATGGGGCGCTGGGACCGGGGAGCTGTTTTTT. Protein: CASEPWGAGTGELFF.

The chain employs TRBV2 and TRBJ2-7, with D uncertain. The germline CDR1 and CDR2 sequences are SNHLY and FYNNEI. This CDR3 spans 14 amino acids. The V gene lost 4 bases and the J gene lost 0 bases, with 10 bases spanning the gap. For the CDR3, the DNA is TGTGCCAGCAGTGGCGGTTCCCTCTCCTACGAGCAGTACTTC. Protein sequence: CASSGGSLSYEQYF.

This clone has a handful of counts. The V gene is TRBV5-6, the J gene TRBJ1-5; weak D call: TRBD1 (5 bases). Trimming shortened V by 2 bases and J by 7 bases, and 19 bases separated the two germline ends. Germline V CDR1 and CDR2: SGHDT, YYEEEE. CDR3 length: 16 amino acids. DNA of the CDR3: TGTGCCAGCAGCTTTCGGACACTTGGAACTTTCCAGCCCCAGCATTTT. Translated, it gives CASSFRTLGTFQPQHF.

The V call is TRBV5-6, the J call TRBJ1-1; D gene uncertain. This CDR3 has 13 residues. The germline V gene encodes CDR1 SGHDT and CDR2 YYEEEE. The V gene lost 1 base and the J gene lost 6 bases, with 10 bases spanning the gap. The CDR3 spells CASSLTGSSEAFF. CDR3 in DNA: TGTGCCAGCAGCTTGACGGGGAGCTCTGAAGCTTTCTTT.

The rearrangement uses TRBV27 and TRBJ1-2, with 10 bases lining up with TRBD1. Germline CDR1 is MNHEY and CDR2 is SMNVEV (reference sequence). This CDR3 contains 14 residues. With V trimmed by 7 bases and J by 8 bases, 10 bases remained unmatched. CDR3 nucleotide sequence: TGTGCCAGCACTACATCGGGACAGGGGCGCGGCTACACCTTC. It specifies CASTTSGQGRGYTF.

This clone was observed once. The chain couples TRBV19 to TRBJ1-5; 7 nucleotides agree with TRBD1. From germline, CDR1 is LNHDA and CDR2 SQIVND (reference sequence). Unmatched junction bases numbered 23, after V lost 9 bases and J lost 0 bases. The CDR3 has 20 amino acids. The CDR3 DNA is TGTGCCAGCCGTTATTCTGGTGGACAGGTTGGGACGTATAGCAATCAGCCCCAGCATTTT. This translates into CASRYSGGQVGTYSNQPQHF.

This clone was picked up one time. The gene calls are TRBV27 and TRBJ2-7; 9 bases agree with TRBD1. Germline values: CDR1 MNHEY, CDR2 SMNVEV (reference sequence). The trim removed 10 bases at V and 0 bases at J, leaving 7 bases unmatched. The length of the CDR3 is 14 residues. CDR3 coding DNA: TGTGCCACGCGAAGGGACAGGGTCTCCTACGAGCAGTACTTC. Translation gives CATRRDRVSYEQYF.

The rearrangement uses TRBV6-5 and TRBJ1-2; D is unclear. This CDR3 spans 14 amino acids. The germline V and J ends were trimmed by 0 bases and 8 bases, with 13 bases remaining between them. Germline V gene lookup returns CDR1 MNHEY and CDR2 SVGAGI. CDR3 sequence reads: CASSYSGQTMGYTF. CDR3 bases: TGTGCCAGCAGTTACTCTGGCCAAACCATGGGCTACACCTTC.

V is TRBV11-3 and J is TRBJ1-2, with TRBD1 matching over 8 bases. Germline-derived CDR1 and CDR2 are SGHNT and YENEEA. The V segment lost 4 bases and the J segment 4 bases; nucleotides outside the gene matches: 2. The CDR3 has 13 amino acids. The CDR3 loop is CASSSGQGYGYTF. The CDR3 nucleotides read TGTGCCAGCAGCTCCGGACAGGGCTATGGCTACACCTTC.

In this sample, this clone turned up many times. The chain carries TRBV7-6 and TRBJ1-6; 9 nucleotides align to TRBD1. The V segment lost 5 bases and the J segment 7 bases; nucleotides outside the gene matches: 6. Looked up from germline, CDR1 is SGHVS and CDR2 is FNYEAQ. The CDR3 has 15 amino acids. The CDR3 is CASSRRTGVNSPLHF. The CDR3 nucleotides are TGTGCCAGCAGCCGGCGGACAGGGGTAAATTCACCCCTCCACTTT. Based on the CDR3 plus reference TRBV7-6 and TRBJ1-6, the full variable domain is GAGVSQSPRYKVTKRGQDVALRCDPISGHVSLYWYRQALGQGPEFLTYFNYEAQQDKSGLPNDRFSAERPEGSISTLTIQRTEQRDSAMYRCASSRRTGVNSPLHFGNGTRLTVT.

The chain employs TRBV20-1 and TRBJ1-1; maybe TRBD1 (6 bases). The CDR3 runs 11 residues. The V and J ends lost 5 bases and 10 bases respectively, with 14 bases between them. The germline gives CDR1 DFQATT, CDR2 SNEGSKA (reference sequence). The CDR3 protein is CSAASGERAFF. In DNA, the CDR3 is TGCAGTGCTGCTTCAGGGGAGAGAGCTTTCTTT.

The V and J genes are TRBV9 and TRBJ1-5; 9 bases map to TRBD1. This CDR3 has 14 amino acids. The germline CDR1 and CDR2 sequences are SGDLS and YYNGEE. With V trimmed by 4 bases and J by 6 bases, 5 bases remained unmatched. The CDR3 protein is CASSPGQGSQPQHF. The CDR3 coding sequence is TGTGCCAGCAGCCCGGGACAGGGAAGTCAGCCCCAGCATTTT. Filled out from reference TRBV9 and TRBJ1-5, the complete variable domain reads DSGVTQTPKHLITATGQRVTLRCSPRSGDLSVYWYQQSLDQGLQFLIQYYNGEERAKGNILERFSAQQFPDLHSELNLSSLELGDSALYFCASSPGQGSQPQHFGDGTRLSIL.

This clone was counted only a few times. The chain joins TRBV19 to TRBJ1-1; tentative D call: TRBD1 (5 bases). Germline V gene lookup returns CDR1 LNHDA and CDR2 SQIVND (reference sequence). Trimming pared 6 bases from V and 0 bases from J, leaving 14 bases between. The CDR3 sequence is 15 residues long. CDR3 loop: CASRGWAGLNTEAFF. The CDR3 nucleotides read TGTGCCAGTAGGGGATGGGCAGGGCTGAACACTGAAGCTTTCTTT.

This clone has a single count. The chain is built from TRBV7-2 and TRBJ1-2, with TRBD1 matching 9 bases. Germline V gene sequence: CDR1 SGHTA, CDR2 FQGNSA. This CDR3 spans 15 amino acids. V trimming: 1 base; J trimming: 8 bases; junction bases outside the gene matches: 8. The CDR3 here is CASSLGGQGALGYTF. The CDR3 DNA reads as TGTGCCAGCAGCTTAGGGGGACAGGGCGCGCTGGGCTACACCTTC. Variable domain in full (rest from reference TRBV7-2 and TRBJ1-2): GAGVSQSPSNKVTEKGKDVELRCDPISGHTALYWYRQSLGQGLEFLIYFQGNSAPDKSGLPSDRFSAERTGGSVSTLTIQRTQQEDSAVYLCASSLGGQGALGYTFGSGTRLTVV.

This clone is a singleton in its sample. The DNA of the CDR3 is TGTGCCAGCAGCTTAGCGGGGACAGCTAAAAACATTCAGTACTTC. Protein sequence: CASSLAGTAKNIQYF. The chain uses TRBV7-2 and TRBJ2-4; 7 bases match TRBD1. The CDR3 contains 15 residues. Trimming removed 0 bases from V and 4 bases from J; junction bases left unmatched: 3. In germline, CDR1 is SGHTA, CDR2 FQGNSA.

The V and J genes are TRBV5-1 and TRBJ2-2; a possible D gene is TRBD1 (6 bases). The CDR3 consists of 12 residues. The V end was cut by 6 bases, the J end by 7 bases, with 10 bases between. Germline lookup yields CDR1 SGHRS and CDR2 YFSETQ. This CDR3 is CASNRDGGELFF. CDR3 in DNA: TGCGCCAGCAACAGGGACGGCGGGGAGCTGTTTTTT.